The 3 T cell receptor beta chains listed next were all sequenced from one sample in a study of OX40 agonist ivuxolimab in advanced cancers. Some clones are missing from TCRdb's copy, which holds only in-frame ones; the method was immunoSEQ multiplex PCR. The sample holds about 83,000 clones, less than 95% seen once. The sequencing here drew on CD4+ or CD8+ T cells sorted from blood, taken in a trial of the OX40 agonist ivuxolimab. These receptors were collected from an adult with an advanced solid tumor such as melanoma, head and neck, liver or kidney cancer.

This clone was detected once. The genes are TRBV2 and TRBJ2-7; the match to TRBD1 covers 8 bases. V lost 2 bases and J lost 6; bases outside the gene matches: 9. Germline-derived CDR1 and CDR2 are SNHLY and FYNNEI. The CDR3 sequence is 15 residues long. CDR3 in DNA: TGTGCCAGCAGTGAACAGGACAGGGCCCCCCGCGAGCAGTACGTC. Encoded protein: CASSEQDRAPREQYV.

V usage is TRBV4-2 and J usage is TRBJ1-3; a weak D match, TRBD1 (6 bases). The CDR3 runs to 15 residues. The V end was cut by 0 bases, the J end by 2 bases, with 8 bases between. Germline loops: CDR1 LGHNA, CDR2 YNFKEQ. CDR3 sequence (DNA): TGTGCCAGCAGCCAAGAAGGGACAACTGGAAACACCATATATTTT. Residues: CASSQEGTTGNTIYF.

CDR3 nucleotides: TGTGCCAGCAGTAGGGGAGGGGGGACAGCTAACACCATATATTTT. As protein: CASSRGGGTANTIYF. The chain has TRBV6-5 and TRBJ1-3; 7 positions agree with TRBD1. Germline trimming cut 5 bases from V and 7 bases from J; bases unmatched to any gene: 11. The CDR3 extends over 15 amino acids. Germline CDR1 MNHEY, CDR2 SVGAGI.